The 22 T cell receptor beta chains reported below all come from one sample, sequenced in a study of identical twins. TCRdb used MiXCR to reprocess the 5' RACE reads, holding one entry per CDR3 protein. The sample holds about 660,000 distinct CDR3 sequences, over 8.5% seen once. These data were also filed under a second study, of yellow fever vaccine responses in identical twins.

Sequenced sample: PBMCs. These receptor sequences come from a young woman in good health.

Concerning this clonotype itself: The CDR3 does not end in the conserved phenylalanine or tryptophan, so this is likely a read error. The rearrangement links TRBV6-4 to TRBJ2-3, with TRBD1 matching over 7 bases. The CDR3 has 15 amino acids. The germline CDR1 and CDR2 sequences are MRHNA and SNTAGT. In DNA form, the CDR3 reads TGTGCCAGCAGTGACCCCAGACAGGGCACAGATAAGCAGTATTCT. It encodes CASSDPRQGTDKQYS.

This clonotype was seen a handful of times. The J gene is TRBJ2-3, the V gene TRBV7-3, with TRBD2 matching over 8 bases. The CDR3 is made up of 17 amino acids. With V trimmed by 1 base and J by 6 bases, 12 bases remained unmatched. Germline CDR1 reads SGHTA; CDR2 reads FQGTGA. In DNA form, the CDR3 reads TGTGCCAGCAGCTTAAACCTGGACCCGGGGGGGCGTGATACGCAGTATTTT. It is translated as CASSLNLDPGGRDTQYF.

The rearrangement uses TRBV28 and TRBJ2-1; 8 bases are a match to TRBD2. Germline CDR1 MDHEN, CDR2 SYDVKM. There are 13 residues in the CDR3. The ends lost 7 bases at V and 7 bases at J; junction bases unmatched: 6. The chain's CDR3 is CASKGGGRNEQFF. The CDR3 DNA is TGTGCCAGCAAGGGCGGGGGGCGAAATGAGCAGTTCTTC.

This clonotype was counted a few times. The chain links TRBV7-8 to TRBJ2-3, with 8 bases aligning to TRBD1. CDR1 is SGHVS, CDR2 FQNEAQ, per germline. This CDR3 comprises 17 residues. V lost 1 base to trimming and J lost 0 bases; unmatched junction nucleotides: 6. For the CDR3, the DNA is TGTGCCAGCAGCTTAGAACGGACAGGGTCGAGCACAGATACGCAGTATTTT. It yields the protein CASSLERTGSSTDTQYF.

This clonotype showed up just a few times. The rearrangement joins TRBV13 to TRBJ2-1; D may be TRBD1 or TRBD2 (5 bases each). CDR1 and CDR2 from the germline V gene are PRHDT and FYEKMQ (reference sequence). V dropped 5 bases and J dropped 7 bases, with 18 bases sitting between them. The CDR3 spans 15 residues. The DNA of the CDR3 is TGTGCCAGCAGCCTCACCGGGACCTTGTGGAATGAGCAGTTCTTC. Its translation: CASSLTGTLWNEQFF.

This clonotype was observed a handful of times. J is TRBJ1-2 and V is TRBV4-2; D might be TRBD1 (5 bases). This CDR3 contains 12 residues. The V gene lost 3 bases and the J gene lost 6 bases, with 8 bases spanning the gap. In germline, CDR1 is LGHNA, CDR2 YNFKEQ. The CDR3 DNA sequence: TGTGCCAGCAGCCAGAGGGGCCATGGCTACACCTTC. As protein: CASSQRGHGYTF.

This clonotype has only a few counts. The chain couples TRBV5-1 to TRBJ2-3; 9 nucleotides line up with TRBD1. V gave up 4 bases and J gave up 6 bases; unmatched junction bases: 9. The germline V gene has CDR1 SGHRS and CDR2 YFSETQ. This CDR3 has 15 amino acids. The CDR3 DNA sequence: TGCGCCAGCAGCAATACGGGACAGGGTGGTGATACGCAGTATTTT. This encodes CASSNTGQGGDTQYF.

This clonotype was detected many times. The J gene is TRBJ2-2, the V gene TRBV5-1, with D perhaps matching TRBD1 (6 bases). The V and J ends lost 4 bases and 7 bases respectively, with 11 bases between them. CDR3 size: 13 residues. The germline V gene has CDR1 SGHRS and CDR2 YFSETQ. The CDR3 DNA follows: TGCGCCAGCAGCCACCTGGACAGCGGGGAGCTGTTTTTT. Translated: CASSHLDSGELFF.

The genes are TRBV20-1 and TRBJ1-2, with D maybe TRBD1 (5 bases). V dropped 0 bases and J dropped 4 bases, with 15 bases sitting between them. This CDR3 comprises 15 residues. From germline, CDR1 is DFQATT and CDR2 SNEGSKA (reference sequence). CDR3 DNA: TGCAGTGCTAGAGATGACGGAAGGACACGCTATGGCTACACCTTC. Its protein product is CSARDDGRTRYGYTF.

This clonotype appeared a few times. J is TRBJ2-3 and V is TRBV28, with D possibly matching TRBD1 (6 bases). V was shortened by 4 bases and J by 5 bases, with 19 bases between the two germline ends. CDR1 and CDR2 (germline): MDHEN, SYDVKM. The CDR3 is made up of 16 amino acids. CDR3 nucleotides: TGTGCCAGCAGTTCAGAGCTAGATTTACAGGGAGATACGCAGTATTTT. Amino acids: CASSSELDLQGDTQYF.

This clonotype was seen more than once but under ten times. CDR3 region: CASSQGQGIVYEQYF. CDR3 sequence (DNA): TGTGCCAGCAGCCAAGGACAGGGAATAGTGTACGAGCAGTACTTC. The chain has TRBV3-1 and TRBJ2-7; 7 nucleotides match TRBD1. The CDR3 is made up of 15 amino acids. Losses at the gene ends were 1 base for V and 4 bases for J; bases not matched to a gene: 7. Germline lookup yields CDR1 LGHDT and CDR2 YNNKEL (reference sequence).

Only a few counts were recorded for this clonotype. The chain uses TRBV20-1 and TRBJ2-7, with 7 bases that match TRBD2. V lost 1 base and J lost 0; bases outside the gene matches: 6. The CDR3 is 15 residues long. CDR1 and CDR2 from the germline V gene are DFQATT and SNEGSKA (reference sequence). The CDR3 sequence: CSARVSAGPSYEQYF. The CDR3 region has the DNA TGCAGTGCTAGAGTATCAGCGGGACCCTCCTACGAGCAGTACTTC.

The chain uses TRBV5-1 and TRBJ2-3; 7 bases align to TRBD1. Germline lookup yields CDR1 SGHRS and CDR2 YFSETQ. The CDR3 has 17 amino acids. The J segment lost 1 base and the V segment lost 0 bases, leaving 8 bases of the junction unmatched. In DNA form, the CDR3 reads TGCGCCAGCAGCTTGGCCTCGGCAGGGGGAGGCACAGATACGCAGTATTTT. Protein sequence: CASSLASAGGGTDTQYF.

The DNA for the CDR3 is TGTGCCAGCAGCTTGCTGGGGGCTGGCGGGGAGCTGTTTTTT. It specifies CASSLLGAGGELFF. The V gene is TRBV7-9, the J gene TRBJ2-2, with D possibly matching TRBD1 (6 bases). Trimming shortened V by 3 bases and J by 7 bases, and 12 bases separated the two germline ends. The CDR3 is made up of 14 amino acids. Germline lookup yields CDR1 SEHNR and CDR2 FQNEAQ (reference sequence).

J is TRBJ2-7 and V is TRBV7-9; D is unclear. This CDR3 is built from 16 residues. V lost 1 base to trimming and J lost 2 bases, with 15 bases between them. Per germline, CDR1 SEHNR and CDR2 FQNEAQ (reference sequence). The CDR3: CASSLVGRSMAYEQYF. The CDR3 region has the DNA TGTGCCAGCAGCTTAGTAGGACGTTCGATGGCCTACGAGCAGTACTTC.

This clonotype occurred a few times. The chain employs TRBV4-2 and TRBJ1-1, with 8 positions matching TRBD1. Per germline, CDR1 LGHNA and CDR2 YNFKEQ. The V segment lost 3 bases and the J segment 4 bases; nucleotides outside the gene matches: 7. This CDR3 is built from 15 residues. Here the CDR3 reads CASSQEDRESTEAFF. In nucleotides, the CDR3 is TGTGCCAGCAGCCAGGAGGACAGGGAAAGCACTGAAGCTTTCTTT.

The chain uses TRBV2 and TRBJ2-7; TRBD1 agrees at 9 bases. Trimming took 2 bases from V and 4 from J; bases not matched to a gene: 6. Germline loops: CDR1 SNHLY, CDR2 FYNNEI. The CDR3 runs 15 residues. Here the CDR3 reads CASSEPGTGFYEQYF. CDR3 coding DNA: TGTGCCAGCAGTGAACCCGGGACAGGGTTTTACGAGCAGTACTTC.

There are a few counts of this clonotype. This chain connects TRBV11-2 to TRBJ2-1; weak D call: TRBD2 (6 bases). The CDR3 covers 20 residues. Trimming left V 0 bases short and J 4 bases short, with 25 bases between. Germline CDR1 and CDR2: SGHAT and FQNNGV. This CDR3 reads CASSLEVGWDSEGLYNEQFF. DNA for the CDR3: TGTGCCAGCAGCTTAGAGGTAGGGTGGGACTCGGAGGGGCTATACAATGAGCAGTTCTTC. The whole variable domain, remainder taken from reference TRBV11-2 and TRBJ2-1, is EAGVAQSPRYKIIEKRQSVAFWCNPISGHATLYWYQQILGQGPKLLIQFQNNGVVDDSQLPKDRFSAERLKGVDSTLKIQPAKLEDSAVYLCASSLEVGWDSEGLYNEQFFGPGTRLTVL.

This clonotype was seen ten or more times. The rearrangement joins TRBV10-1 to TRBJ2-2; TRBD2 is a possible D gene (6 bases). CDR3 length equals 16 residues. CDR1 and CDR2 (germline): WNHNN, SYGVQD (reference sequence). V gave up 0 bases and J gave up 6 bases, with 14 bases separating them. CDR3 bases: TGCGCCAGCAGTGAGTCACGGCGGGAAGGGGCCGGGGAGCTGTTTTTT. As protein: CASSESRREGAGELFF.

The rearrangement joins TRBV30 to TRBJ2-7; D may be TRBD2 (6 bases). The V gene lost 3 bases and the J gene lost 5 bases, with 11 bases spanning the gap. Germline CDR1 and CDR2: GTSNPN and SVGIG (reference sequence). This CDR3 spans 12 amino acids. The CDR3 spells CAWSRDSDEQYF. The CDR3 DNA sequence: TGTGCCTGGAGCAGGGACTCGGACGAGCAGTACTTC.

In its sample, this clonotype was seen a few times. The chain combines TRBV10-3 with TRBJ1-2, with a tentative D call TRBD1 (6 bases). CDR1 and CDR2 from the germline V gene are ENHRY and SYGVKD. There are 15 residues in the CDR3. Trimming shortened V by 2 bases and J by 4 bases, and 14 bases separated the two germline ends. The DNA of the CDR3 is TGTGCCATCAGTGAGCCTACAGGGTCCGGCTATGGCTACACCTTC. Its protein is CAISEPTGSGYGYTF.

Ten or more counts support this clonotype. The chain combines TRBV29-1 with TRBJ1-1; tentative D call: TRBD1 (6 bases). Trimming stripped 6 bases from V and 1 base from J, with 12 bases between. The CDR3 totals 13 residues. Germline CDR1 reads SQVTM; CDR2 reads ANQGSEA. The CDR3 DNA follows: TGCAGCGTCTCCGGGACATGGAACACTGAAGCTTTCTTT. As protein: CSVSGTWNTEAFF.